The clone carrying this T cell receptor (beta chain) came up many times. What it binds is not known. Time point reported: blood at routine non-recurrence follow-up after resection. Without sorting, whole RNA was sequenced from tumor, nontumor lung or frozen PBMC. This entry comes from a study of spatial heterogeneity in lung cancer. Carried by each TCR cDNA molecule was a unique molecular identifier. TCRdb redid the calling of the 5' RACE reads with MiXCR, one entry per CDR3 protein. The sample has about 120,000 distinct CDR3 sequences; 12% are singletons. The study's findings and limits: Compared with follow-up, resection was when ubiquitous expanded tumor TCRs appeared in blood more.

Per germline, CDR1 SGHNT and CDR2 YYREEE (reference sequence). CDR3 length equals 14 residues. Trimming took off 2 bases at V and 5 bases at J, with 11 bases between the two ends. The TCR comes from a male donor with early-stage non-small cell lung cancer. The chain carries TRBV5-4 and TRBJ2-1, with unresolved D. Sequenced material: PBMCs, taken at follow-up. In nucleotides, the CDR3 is TGTGCCAGCAGCTTCGAGACGGAGAACAATGAGCAGTTCTTC. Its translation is CASSFETENNEQFF.